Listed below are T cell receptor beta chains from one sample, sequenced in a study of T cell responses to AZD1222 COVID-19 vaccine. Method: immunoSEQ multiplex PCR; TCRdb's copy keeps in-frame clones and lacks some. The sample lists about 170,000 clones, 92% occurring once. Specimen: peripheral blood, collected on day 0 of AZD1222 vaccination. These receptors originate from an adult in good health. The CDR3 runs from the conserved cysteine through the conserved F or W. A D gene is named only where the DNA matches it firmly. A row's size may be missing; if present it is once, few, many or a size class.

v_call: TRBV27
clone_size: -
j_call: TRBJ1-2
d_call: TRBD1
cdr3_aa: CASSFPGQGTYGYTF
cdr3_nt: TGTGCCAGCAGTTTCCCGGGACAGGGGACCTATGGCTACACCTTC

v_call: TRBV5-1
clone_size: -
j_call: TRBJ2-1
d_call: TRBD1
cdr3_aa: CASSLWMGIPGQGYNEQFF
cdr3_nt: TGCGCCAGCAGCCTCTGGATGGGAATACCGGGACAGGGTTACAATGAGCAGTTCTTC

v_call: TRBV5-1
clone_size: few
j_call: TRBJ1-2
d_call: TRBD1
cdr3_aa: CASRGQGYGRGAVTF
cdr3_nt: TGCGCCAGCAGGGGACAGGGGTACGGCCGAGGAGCCGTAACCTTC

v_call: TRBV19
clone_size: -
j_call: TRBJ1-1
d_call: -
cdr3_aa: CASSADGWANTEAFF
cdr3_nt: TGTGCCAGTAGTGCGGACGGTTGGGCCAACACTGAAGCTTTCTTT

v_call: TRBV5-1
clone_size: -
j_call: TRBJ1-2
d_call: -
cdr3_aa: CASSLEFGGGYTF
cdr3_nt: TGCGCCAGCAGCTTGGAGTTCGGCGGCGGCTACACCTTC

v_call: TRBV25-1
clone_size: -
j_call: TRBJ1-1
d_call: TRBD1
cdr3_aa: CASRPRTGVNTEAFF
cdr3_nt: TGTGCCAGCAGACCTAGGACAGGGGTGAACACTGAAGCTTTCTTT

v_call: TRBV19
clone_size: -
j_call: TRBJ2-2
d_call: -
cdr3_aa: CASSIGGRSNTGELFF
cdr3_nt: TGTGCCAGTAGTATAGGTGGCAGGAGCAACACCGGGGAGCTGTTTTTT

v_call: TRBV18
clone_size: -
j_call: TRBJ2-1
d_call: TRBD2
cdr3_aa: CASSPLAGGEYTEQFF
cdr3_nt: TGTGCCAGCTCACCACTGGCGGGAGGGGAGTATACTGAGCAGTTCTTC

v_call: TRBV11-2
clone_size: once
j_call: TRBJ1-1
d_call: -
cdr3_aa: CASSWGNGSEAFF
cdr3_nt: TGTGCCAGCAGCTGGGGGAACGGCAGTGAAGCTTTCTTT

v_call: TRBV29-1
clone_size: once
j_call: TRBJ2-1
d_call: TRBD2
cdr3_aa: CSVRLAGAPGSYNEQFF
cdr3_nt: TGCAGCGTACGACTAGCGGGAGCGCCGGGTTCCTACAATGAGCAGTTCTTC

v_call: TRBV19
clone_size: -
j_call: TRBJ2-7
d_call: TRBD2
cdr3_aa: CASRYKIAGGYYEQYF
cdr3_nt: TGTGCCAGCCGGTATAAGATAGCGGGGGGATACTACGAGCAGTACTTC

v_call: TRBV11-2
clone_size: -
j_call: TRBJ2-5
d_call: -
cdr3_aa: CASSLDRKRDQYF
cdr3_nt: TGTGCCAGCAGCTTAGATCGGAAGAGGGACCAGTACTTC

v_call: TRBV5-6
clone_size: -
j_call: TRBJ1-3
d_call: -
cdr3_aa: CASSLAAGQGRGTIYF
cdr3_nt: TGTGCCAGCAGCTTGGCGGCCGGACAAGGTCGTGGCACCATATATTTT

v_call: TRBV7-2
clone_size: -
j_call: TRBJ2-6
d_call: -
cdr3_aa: CASSPPRSGANVLTF
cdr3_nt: TGTGCCAGCAGCCCCCCGCGCTCTGGGGCCAACGTCCTGACTTTC

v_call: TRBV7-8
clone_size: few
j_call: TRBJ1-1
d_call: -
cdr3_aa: CASSPPVQGRRNTEAFF
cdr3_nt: TGTGCCAGCAGCCCCCCCGTTCAAGGACGGCGGAACACTGAAGCTTTCTTT

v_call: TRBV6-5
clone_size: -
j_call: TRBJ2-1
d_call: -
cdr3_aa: CASFKEGARGNEQFF
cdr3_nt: TGTGCCAGCTTCAAGGAGGGGGCGAGAGGCAATGAGCAGTTCTTC

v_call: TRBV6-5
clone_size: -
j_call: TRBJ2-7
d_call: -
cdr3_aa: CASTWGDRANYEQYF
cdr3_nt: TGTGCCAGCACGTGGGGCGACAGAGCCAACTACGAGCAGTACTTC

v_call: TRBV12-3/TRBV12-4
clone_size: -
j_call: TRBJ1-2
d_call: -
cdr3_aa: CASSFWDGYGYTF
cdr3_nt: TGTGCCAGCAGTTTTTGGGACGGCTATGGCTACACCTTC

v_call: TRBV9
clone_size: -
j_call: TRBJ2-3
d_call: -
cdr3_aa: CASSVGWGSLSTDTQYF
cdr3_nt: TGTGCCAGCAGCGTAGGGTGGGGGAGCCTCAGCACAGATACGCAGTATTTT

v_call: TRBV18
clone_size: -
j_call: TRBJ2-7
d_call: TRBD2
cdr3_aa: CASSAAGLAGTYEQYF
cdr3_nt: TGTGCCAGCTCAGCGGCGGGACTAGCGGGTACCTACGAGCAGTACTTC

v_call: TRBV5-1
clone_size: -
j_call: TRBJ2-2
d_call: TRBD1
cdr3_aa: CASSLGQGVTGELFF
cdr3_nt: TGCGCCAGCAGCCTGGGACAGGGGGTAACCGGGGAGCTGTTTTTT

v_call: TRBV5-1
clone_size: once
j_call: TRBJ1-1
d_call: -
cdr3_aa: CASSLGSGVNTEAFF
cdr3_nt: TGCGCCAGCAGCTTGGGGTCAGGGGTGAACACTGAAGCTTTCTTT

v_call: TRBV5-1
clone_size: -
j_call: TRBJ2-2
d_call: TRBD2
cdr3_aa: CASRLAGGATGELFF
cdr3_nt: TGCGCCAGCAGACTAGCGGGAGGGGCCACCGGGGAGCTGTTTTTT

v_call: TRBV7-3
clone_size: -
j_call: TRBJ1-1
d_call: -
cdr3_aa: CASSFGQRNTEAFF
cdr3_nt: TGTGCCAGCAGCTTCGGACAGAGGAACACTGAAGCTTTCTTT

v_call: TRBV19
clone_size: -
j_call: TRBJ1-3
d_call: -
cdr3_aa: CASSMRGSASSGNTIYF
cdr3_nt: TGTGCCAGTAGTATGAGGGGCAGTGCCAGCTCTGGAAACACCATATATTTT

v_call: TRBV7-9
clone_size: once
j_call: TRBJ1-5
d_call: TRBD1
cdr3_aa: CASSLTGGNQPQHF
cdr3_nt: TGTGCCAGCAGTCTAACAGGGGGCAATCAGCCCCAGCATTTT

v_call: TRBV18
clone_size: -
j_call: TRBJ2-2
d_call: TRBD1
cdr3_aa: CASSPDRTGTGELFF
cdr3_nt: TGTGCCAGCTCACCTGATCGGACAGGGACCGGGGAGCTGTTTTTT